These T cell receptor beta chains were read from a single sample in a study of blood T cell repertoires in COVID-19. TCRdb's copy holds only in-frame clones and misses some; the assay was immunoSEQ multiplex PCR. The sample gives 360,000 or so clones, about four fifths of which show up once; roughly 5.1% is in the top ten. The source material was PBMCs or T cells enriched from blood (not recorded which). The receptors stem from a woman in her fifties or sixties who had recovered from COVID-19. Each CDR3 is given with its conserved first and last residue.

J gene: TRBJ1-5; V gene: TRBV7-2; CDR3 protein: CASSSPGGVRGQPQHF
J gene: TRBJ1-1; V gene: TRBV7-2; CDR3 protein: CASSPRGGAMNTEAFF
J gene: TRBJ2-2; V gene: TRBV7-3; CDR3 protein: CASSRGQAGGELFF
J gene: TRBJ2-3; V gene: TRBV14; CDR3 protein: CASSDVRAGDSTDTQYF
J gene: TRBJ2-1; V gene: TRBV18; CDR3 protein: CASSPPTGGLTQFF
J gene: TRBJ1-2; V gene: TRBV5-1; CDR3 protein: CASSLAGTGGDYGYTF
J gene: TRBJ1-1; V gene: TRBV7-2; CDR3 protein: CASRDRNLNTEAFF
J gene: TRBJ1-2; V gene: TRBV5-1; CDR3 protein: CASSLRGQGDGYTF
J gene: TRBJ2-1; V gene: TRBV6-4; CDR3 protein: CASSDSNIRDSPSLAGGYNEQFF
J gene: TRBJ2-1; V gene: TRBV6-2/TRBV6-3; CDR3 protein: CASSLLRGVHNEQFF
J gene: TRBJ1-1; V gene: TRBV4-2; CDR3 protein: CASSRETGFEAFF
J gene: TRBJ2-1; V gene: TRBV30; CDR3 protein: CAWRRGIEQFF
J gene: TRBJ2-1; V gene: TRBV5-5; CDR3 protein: CASSKGTATYNEQFF
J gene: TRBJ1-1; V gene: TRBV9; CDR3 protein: CASSAGTPNTEAFF
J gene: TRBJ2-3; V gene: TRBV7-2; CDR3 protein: CASSLWAGTLDTQYF
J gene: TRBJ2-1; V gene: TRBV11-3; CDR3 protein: CASSQGQAHNEQFF
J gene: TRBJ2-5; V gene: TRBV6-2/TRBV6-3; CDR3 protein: CASSRGAGEETQYF
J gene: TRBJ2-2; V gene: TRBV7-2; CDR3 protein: CASSVDSTNTGELFF
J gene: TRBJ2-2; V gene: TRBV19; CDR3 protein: CASSIYGGQEVLTGELFF
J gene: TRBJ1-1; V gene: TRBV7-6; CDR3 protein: CASSFGRGTEAFF
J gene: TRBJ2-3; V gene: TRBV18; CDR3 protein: CASTTLSDTQYF
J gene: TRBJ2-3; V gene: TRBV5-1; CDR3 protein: CASSLQVTSADTQYF
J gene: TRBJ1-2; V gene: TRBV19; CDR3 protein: CASSIGGQGKSGYTF
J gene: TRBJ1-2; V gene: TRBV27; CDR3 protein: CASSLIAGGNYGYTF
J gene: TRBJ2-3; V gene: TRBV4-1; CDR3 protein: CASSGDLTGRTDTQYF
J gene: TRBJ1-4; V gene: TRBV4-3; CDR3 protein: CASSQTGTGNNEKLFF